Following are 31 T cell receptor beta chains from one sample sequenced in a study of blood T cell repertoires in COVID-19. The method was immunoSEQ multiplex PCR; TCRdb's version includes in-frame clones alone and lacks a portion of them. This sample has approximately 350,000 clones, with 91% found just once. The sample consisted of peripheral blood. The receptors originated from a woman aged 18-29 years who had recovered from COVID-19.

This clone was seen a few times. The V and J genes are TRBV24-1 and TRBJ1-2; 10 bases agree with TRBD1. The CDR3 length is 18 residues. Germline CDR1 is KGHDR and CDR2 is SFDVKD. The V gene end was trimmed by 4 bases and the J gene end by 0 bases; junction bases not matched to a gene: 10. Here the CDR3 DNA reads TGTGCCACCAGTGACCGCACCCCCGGACAGGGGGCTAACTATGGCTACACCTTC. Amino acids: CATSDRTPGQGANYGYTF.

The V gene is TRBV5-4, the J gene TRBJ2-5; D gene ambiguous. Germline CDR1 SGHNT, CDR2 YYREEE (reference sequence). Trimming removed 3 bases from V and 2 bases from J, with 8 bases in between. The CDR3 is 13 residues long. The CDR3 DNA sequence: TGTGCCAGCAGCTACCCCAGGCAAGAGACCCAGTACTTC. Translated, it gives CASSYPRQETQYF.

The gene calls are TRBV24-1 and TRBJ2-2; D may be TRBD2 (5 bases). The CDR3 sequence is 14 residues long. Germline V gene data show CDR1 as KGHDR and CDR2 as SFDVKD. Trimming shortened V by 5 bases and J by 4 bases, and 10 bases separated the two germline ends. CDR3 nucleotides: TGTGCCACCAGTGCTCCGGGATTCACCGGGGAGCTGTTTTTT. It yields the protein CATSAPGFTGELFF.

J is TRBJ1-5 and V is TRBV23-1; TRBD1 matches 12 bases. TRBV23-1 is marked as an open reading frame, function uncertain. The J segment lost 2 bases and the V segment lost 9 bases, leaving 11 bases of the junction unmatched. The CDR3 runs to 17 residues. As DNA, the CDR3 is TGCGCCAGGTCCGGGACAGGGGGCCTAAATTGCAATCAGCCCCAGCATTTT. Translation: CARSGTGGLNCNQPQHF.

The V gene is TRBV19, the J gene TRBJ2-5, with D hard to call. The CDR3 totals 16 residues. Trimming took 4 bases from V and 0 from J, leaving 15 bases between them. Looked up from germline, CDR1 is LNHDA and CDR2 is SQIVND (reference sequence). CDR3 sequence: CASSTERSWYQETQYF. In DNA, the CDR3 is TGTGCCAGTAGTACTGAACGGTCCTGGTACCAAGAGACCCAGTACTTC.

The CDR3 here is CASSFSGIETQYF. The CDR3 nucleotides read TGTGCCAGCAGCTTTAGCGGGATAGAGACCCAGTACTTC. The rearrangement links TRBV7-9 to TRBJ2-5, with TRBD2 identical over 8 bases. V lost 3 bases and J lost 4; bases outside the gene matches: 1. CDR1 and CDR2 (germline): SEHNR, FQNEAQ (reference sequence). CDR3 size: 13 residues. Drawing the rest from reference TRBV7-9 and TRBJ2-5, the complete variable domain is DTGVSQNPRHKITKRGQNVTFRCDPISEHNRLYWYRQTLGQGPEFLTYFQNEAQLEKSRLLSDRFSAERPKGSFSTLEIQRTEQGDSAMYLCASSFSGIETQYFGPGTRLLVL.

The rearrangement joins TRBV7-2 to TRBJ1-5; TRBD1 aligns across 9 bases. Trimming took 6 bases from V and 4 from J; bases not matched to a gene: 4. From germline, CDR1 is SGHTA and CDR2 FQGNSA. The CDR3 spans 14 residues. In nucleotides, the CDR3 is TGTGCCAGCAGTTCCGGGACAGGGAATCAGCCCCAGCATTTT. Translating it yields CASSSGTGNQPQHF.

CDR3 DNA: TGTGCCAGCAGCCACCTGGGACTTCGCCAGGAGCAGTACGTC. Amino acids: CASSHLGLRQEQYV. The chain combines TRBV6-2 or TRBV6-3 with TRBJ2-7, with D maybe TRBD2 (6 bases). Germline-derived CDR1 and CDR2 are MNHEY and SVGEGT. V shed 6 bases and J shed 7 bases, with 19 bases lying between them. The CDR3 extends over 14 amino acids.

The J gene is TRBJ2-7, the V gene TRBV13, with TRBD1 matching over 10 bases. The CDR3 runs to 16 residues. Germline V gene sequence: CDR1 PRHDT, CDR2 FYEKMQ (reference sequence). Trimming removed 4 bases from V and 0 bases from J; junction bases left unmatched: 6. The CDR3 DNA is TGTGCCAGCAGCTCCCGGGGACAGGGGACCTCCTACGAGCAGTACGTC. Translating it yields CASSSRGQGTSYEQYV.

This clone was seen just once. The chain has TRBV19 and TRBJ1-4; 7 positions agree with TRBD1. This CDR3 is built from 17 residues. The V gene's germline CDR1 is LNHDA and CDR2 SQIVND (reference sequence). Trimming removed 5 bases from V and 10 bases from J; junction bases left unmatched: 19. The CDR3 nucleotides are TGTGCCAGTAGTGGGGGCGAGAAGGACAGGTTATTGGGAAAACTGTTTTTT. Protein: CASSGGEKDRLLGKLFF. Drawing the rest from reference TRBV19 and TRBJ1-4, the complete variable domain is DGGITQSPKYLFRKEGQNVTLSCEQNLNHDAMYWYRQDPGQGLRLIYYSQIVNDFQKGDIAEGYSVSREKKESFPLTVTSAQKNPTAFYLCASSGGEKDRLLGKLFFGSGTQLSVL.

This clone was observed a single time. The CDR3 DNA is TGTGCTAGTATTCTGGGTCGTTGGGACTGGGGGATTACCTACGAGCAGTACGTC. Its protein is CASILGRWDWGITYEQYV. The V gene is TRBV12-5, the J gene TRBJ2-7; the D gene is possibly TRBD2 (6 bases). CDR1 and CDR2 (germline): LGHNT, FRNRAP. With 8 bases removed from V and 2 bases from J, the gap between germline ends came to 28 bases. The CDR3 length is 18 residues.

Written as DNA, the CDR3 is TGCAGTGCTAGTGCGGACAGCAATTCACCCCTCCACTTT. Protein sequence: CSASADSNSPLHF. The chain uses TRBV20-1 and TRBJ1-6; a weak D match, TRBD1 (6 bases). The CDR3 runs 13 residues. Trimming left V 3 bases short and J 7 bases short, with 10 bases between. The germline V gene has CDR1 DFQATT and CDR2 SNEGSKA (reference sequence).

The CDR3 sequence: CAWNAGRGTEAFF. The CDR3, as DNA: TGTGCCTGGAATGCCGGCCGGGGGACTGAAGCTTTCTTT. The rearrangement links TRBV30 to TRBJ1-1; D possibly corresponds to TRBD1 (5 bases). Germline V lookup: CDR1 GTSNPN, CDR2 SVGIG (reference sequence). Trimming took 4 bases from V and 5 from J, leaving 14 bases between them. There are 13 residues in the CDR3.

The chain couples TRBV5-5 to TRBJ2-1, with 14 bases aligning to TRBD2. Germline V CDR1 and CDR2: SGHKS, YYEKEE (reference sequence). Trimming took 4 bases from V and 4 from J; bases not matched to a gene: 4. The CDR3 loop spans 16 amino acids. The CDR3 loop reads CASSQGLAGEYNEQFF. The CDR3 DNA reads TGTGCCAGCAGCCAGGGACTAGCGGGGGAATACAATGAGCAGTTCTTC.

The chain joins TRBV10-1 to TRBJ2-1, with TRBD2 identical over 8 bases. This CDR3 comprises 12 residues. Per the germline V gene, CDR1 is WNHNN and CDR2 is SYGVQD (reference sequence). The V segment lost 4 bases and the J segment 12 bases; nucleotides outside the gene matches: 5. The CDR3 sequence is CASSGTSGAQFF. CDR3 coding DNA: TGCGCCAGCAGTGGTACTAGCGGAGCGCAGTTCTTC.

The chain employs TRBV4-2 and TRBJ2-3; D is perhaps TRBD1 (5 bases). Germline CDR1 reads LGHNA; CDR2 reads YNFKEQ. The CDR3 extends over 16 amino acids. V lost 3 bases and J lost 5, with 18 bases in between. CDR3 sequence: CASSQYRSLSQDTQYF. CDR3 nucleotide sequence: TGTGCCAGCAGCCAGTACAGGTCTCTCTCCCAAGATACGCAGTATTTT.

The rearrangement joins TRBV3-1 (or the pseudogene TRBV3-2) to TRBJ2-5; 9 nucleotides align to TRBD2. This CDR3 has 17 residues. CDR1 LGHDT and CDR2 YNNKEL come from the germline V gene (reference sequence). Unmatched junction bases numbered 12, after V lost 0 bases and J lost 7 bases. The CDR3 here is CASSQDRLRREGRTQYF. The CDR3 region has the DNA TGTGCCAGCAGCCAAGATCGATTGAGGCGGGAGGGCCGGACCCAGTACTTC.

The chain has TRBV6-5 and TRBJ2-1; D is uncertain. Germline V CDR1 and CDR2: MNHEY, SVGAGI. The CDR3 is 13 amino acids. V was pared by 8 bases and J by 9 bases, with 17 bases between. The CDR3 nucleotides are TGTGCCAGCCGCCGCTTAGTTATCGGTGAGCAGTTCTTC. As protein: CASRRLVIGEQFF.

The CDR3 DNA sequence: TGTGCCAGCAGCTTCTCTGGGACAGCGGGACTAGCGGGAAAGAATGAGCAGTTCTTC. It codes for CASSFSGTAGLAGKNEQFF. The rearrangement uses TRBV7-9 and TRBJ2-1, with 13 nucleotides matching TRBD2. The trim removed 3 bases at V and 7 bases at J, leaving 15 bases unmatched. The V gene's germline CDR1 is SEHNR and CDR2 FQNEAQ (reference sequence). CDR3 length: 19 amino acids.

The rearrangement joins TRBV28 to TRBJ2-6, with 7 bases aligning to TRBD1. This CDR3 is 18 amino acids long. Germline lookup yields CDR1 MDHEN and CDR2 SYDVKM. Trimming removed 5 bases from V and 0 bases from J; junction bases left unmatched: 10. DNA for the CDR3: TGTGCCAGCAGTCAACCATCGGGACAGAACTCTGGGGCCAACGTCCTGACTTTC. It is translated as CASSQPSGQNSGANVLTF.

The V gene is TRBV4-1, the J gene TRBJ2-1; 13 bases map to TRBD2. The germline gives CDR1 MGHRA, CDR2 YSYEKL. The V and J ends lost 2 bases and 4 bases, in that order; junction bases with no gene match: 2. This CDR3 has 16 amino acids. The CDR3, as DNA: TGCGCCAGCAGCCAACGGACTAGCGGGAGTTACAATGAGCAGTTCTTC. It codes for CASSQRTSGSYNEQFF.

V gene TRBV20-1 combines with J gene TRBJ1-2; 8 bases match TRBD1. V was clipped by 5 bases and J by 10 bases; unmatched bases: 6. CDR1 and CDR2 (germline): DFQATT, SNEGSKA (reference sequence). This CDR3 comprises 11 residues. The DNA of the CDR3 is TGCAGTGCTTTGGACAGGGTCAACTACACCTTC. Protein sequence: CSALDRVNYTF.

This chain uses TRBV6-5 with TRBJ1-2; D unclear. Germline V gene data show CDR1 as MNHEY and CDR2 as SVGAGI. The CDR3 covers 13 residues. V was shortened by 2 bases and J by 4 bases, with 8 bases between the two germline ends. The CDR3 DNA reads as TGTGCCAGCAGTTACAAACAATTCTATGGCTACACCTTC. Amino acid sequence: CASSYKQFYGYTF.

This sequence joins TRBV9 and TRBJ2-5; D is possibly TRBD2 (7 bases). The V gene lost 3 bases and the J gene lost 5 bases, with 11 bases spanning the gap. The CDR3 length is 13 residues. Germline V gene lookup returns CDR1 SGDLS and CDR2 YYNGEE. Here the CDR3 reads CASSEGGYETQYF. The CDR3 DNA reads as TGTGCCAGCAGCGAGGGGGGGTACGAGACCCAGTACTTC.

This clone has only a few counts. CDR3 DNA: TGTGCCAGCAGGCACGCGGGACAGGGGGTTCTTAAGAGCTACACCTTC. This sequence encodes CASRHAGQGVLKSYTF. The chain links TRBV7-9 to TRBJ1-2, with 11 bases that match TRBD1. This CDR3 spans 16 amino acids. V was clipped by 6 bases and J by 9 bases; unmatched bases: 15. CDR1 is SEHNR, CDR2 FQNEAQ, per germline (reference sequence). The full variable domain, rest sourced from reference TRBV7-9 and TRBJ1-2, is DTGVSQNPRHKITKRGQNVTFRCDPISEHNRLYWYRQTLGQGPEFLTYFQNEAQLEKSRLLSDRFSAERPKGSFSTLEIQRTEQGDSAMYLCASRHAGQGVLKSYTFGSGTRLTVV.

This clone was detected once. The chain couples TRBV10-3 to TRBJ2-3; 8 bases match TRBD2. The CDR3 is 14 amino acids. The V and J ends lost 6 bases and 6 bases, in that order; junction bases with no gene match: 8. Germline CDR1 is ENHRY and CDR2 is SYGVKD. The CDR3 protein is CAIRASGSVDTQYF. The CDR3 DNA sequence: TGTGCCATCAGGGCGAGCGGGAGTGTGGATACGCAGTATTTT.

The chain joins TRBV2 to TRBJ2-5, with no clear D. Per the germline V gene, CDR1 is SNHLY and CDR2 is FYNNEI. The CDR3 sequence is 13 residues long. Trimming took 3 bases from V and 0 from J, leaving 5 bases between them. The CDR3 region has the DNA TGTGCCAGCAGTGACCCGTACCAAGAGACCCAGTACTTC. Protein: CASSDPYQETQYF.

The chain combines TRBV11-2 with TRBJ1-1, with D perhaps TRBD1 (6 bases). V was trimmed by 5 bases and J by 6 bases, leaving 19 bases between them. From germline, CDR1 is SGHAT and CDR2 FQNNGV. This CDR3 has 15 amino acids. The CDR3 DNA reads TGTGCCAGCAGCGCCCCGGGGAGGGGGGCGCCTGAAGCTTTCTTT. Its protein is CASSAPGRGAPEAFF.

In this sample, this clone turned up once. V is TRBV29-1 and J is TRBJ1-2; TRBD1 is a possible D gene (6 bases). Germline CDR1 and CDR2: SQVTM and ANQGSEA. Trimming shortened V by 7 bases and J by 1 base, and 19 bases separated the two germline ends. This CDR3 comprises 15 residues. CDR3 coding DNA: TGCAGCGGTCGGAGTATGACAGGACTTAACTATGGCTACACCTTC. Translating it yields CSGRSMTGLNYGYTF.

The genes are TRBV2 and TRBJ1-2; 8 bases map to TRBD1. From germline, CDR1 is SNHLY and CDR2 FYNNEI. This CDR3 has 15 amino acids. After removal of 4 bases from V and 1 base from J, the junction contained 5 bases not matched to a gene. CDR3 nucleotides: TGTGCCAGCAGTGGAGGACAGGGAGGTAACTATGGCTACACCTTC. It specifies CASSGGQGGNYGYTF.

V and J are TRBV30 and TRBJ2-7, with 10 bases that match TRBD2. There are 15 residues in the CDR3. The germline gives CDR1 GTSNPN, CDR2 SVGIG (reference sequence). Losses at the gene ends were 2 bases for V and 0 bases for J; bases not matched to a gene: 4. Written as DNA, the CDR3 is TGTGCCTGGAGTTTTAGCGGGGGGAGCTCCTACGAGCAGTACGTC. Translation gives CAWSFSGGSSYEQYV.